This T cell receptor beta chain stems from a study of shared clonotypes between healthy human individuals. V lost 4 bases, J lost 4 bases, and 13 bases lay in between. There are 14 residues in the CDR3. Looked up from germline, CDR1 is SGHAT and CDR2 is FQNNGV. The data were produced by immunoSEQ multiplex PCR, yet TCRdb's version contains in-frame clones alone and is incomplete. The sample has millions of clones; roughly 94% are singletons. The specimen sequenced was naive CD4+ T cells sorted from blood. Described subset: CD45RA+ positively selected. The TCR comes from a man in his late teens or twenties in good health. The rearrangement uses TRBV11-2 and TRBJ2-5; a possible D gene is TRBD2 (6 bases). The CDR3 DNA follows: TGTGCCAGCAGCTCGATCAGGGACTTAGAGACCCAGTACTTC. It specifies CASSSIRDLETQYF.